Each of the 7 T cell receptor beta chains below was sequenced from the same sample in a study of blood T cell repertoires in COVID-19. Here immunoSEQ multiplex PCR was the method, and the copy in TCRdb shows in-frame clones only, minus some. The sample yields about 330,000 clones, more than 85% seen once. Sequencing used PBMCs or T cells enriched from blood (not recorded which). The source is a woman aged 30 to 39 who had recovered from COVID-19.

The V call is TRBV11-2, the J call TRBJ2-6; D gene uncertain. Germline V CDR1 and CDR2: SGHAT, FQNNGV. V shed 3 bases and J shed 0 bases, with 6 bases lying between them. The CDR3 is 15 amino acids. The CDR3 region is CASSFWSSGANVLTF. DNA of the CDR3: TGTGCCAGCAGCTTTTGGAGCTCTGGGGCCAACGTCCTGACTTTC.

Here the CDR3 reads CASTINGVMNTEAFF. The DNA for the CDR3 is TGTGCCAGCACCATTAACGGGGTCATGAACACTGAAGCTTTCTTT. The gene calls are TRBV11-2 and TRBJ1-1; D gene unclear. The germline CDR1 and CDR2 sequences are SGHAT and FQNNGV. The CDR3 loop spans 15 amino acids. V dropped 7 bases and J dropped 0 bases, with 15 bases sitting between them.

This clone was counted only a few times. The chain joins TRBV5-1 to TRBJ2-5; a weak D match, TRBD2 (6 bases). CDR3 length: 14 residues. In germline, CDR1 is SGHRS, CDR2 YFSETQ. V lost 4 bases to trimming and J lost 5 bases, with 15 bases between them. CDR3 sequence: CASSPSRGEETQYF. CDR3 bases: TGCGCCAGCAGCCCCTCGCGGGGCGAGGAGACCCAGTACTTC.

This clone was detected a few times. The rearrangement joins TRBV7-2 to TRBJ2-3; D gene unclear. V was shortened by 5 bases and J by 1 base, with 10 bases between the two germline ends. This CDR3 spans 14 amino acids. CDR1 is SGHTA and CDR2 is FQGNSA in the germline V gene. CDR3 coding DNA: TGTGCCAGCAGCCAACCGCCAGGCACAGATACGCAGTATTTT. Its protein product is CASSQPPGTDTQYF.

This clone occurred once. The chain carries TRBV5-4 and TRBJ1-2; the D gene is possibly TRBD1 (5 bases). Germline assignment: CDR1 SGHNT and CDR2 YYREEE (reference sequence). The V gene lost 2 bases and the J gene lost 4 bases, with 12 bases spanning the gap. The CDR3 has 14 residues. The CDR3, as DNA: TGTGCCAGCAGCTTTGCAGGGTCGAGCTATGGCTACACCTTC. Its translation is CASSFAGSSYGYTF.

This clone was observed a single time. The CDR3 DNA follows: TGTGCCATCAATAGGGACACGAACTATGGCTACACCTTC. This encodes CAINRDTNYGYTF. V and J are TRBV10-3 and TRBJ1-2; maybe TRBD1 (6 bases). The CDR3 runs 13 residues. Trimming took off 7 bases at V and 2 bases at J, with 11 bases between the two ends. Germline-derived CDR1 and CDR2 are ENHRY and SYGVKD.

CDR3 in amino acids: CASTQGANSPLHF. CDR3 coding DNA: TGCGCCAGCACTCAGGGGGCCAATTCACCCCTCCACTTT. V gene TRBV10-1 combines with J gene TRBJ1-6, with TRBD1 identical over 8 bases. Per germline, CDR1 WNHNN and CDR2 SYGVQD (reference sequence). The CDR3 sequence is 13 residues long. V shed 7 bases, J shed 7 bases, and the junction held 3 bases outside the gene matches.